The sequence of this TCR beta chain was determined in a study of blood T cell dynamics during melanoma immunotherapy. Broader study findings: The most clonal sorted CD8+ subset, immune-effector cells, was closest to cell-free DNA CDR3 sequences.

This clone was counted once. Its target is unknown. Described time point: week 3, after first cycle of checkpoint inhibitor. Memory T cells counted as immune-effector cells when CD3+ CD4- CD8+ CD45RA- CD45RO-high CD27- CCR7-. Data came from immunoSEQ multiplex PCR; TCRdb stores just in-frame clones and leaves some out. The sample has about 2,000 clones, approximately 73% seen once; the top ten hold around 5%. Germline loops: CDR1 SNHLY, CDR2 FYNNEI. Trimming pared 0 bases from V and 2 bases from J, leaving 7 bases between. This CDR3 has 14 residues. This sequence joins TRBV2 and TRBJ1-2; possibly TRBD1 for D (5 bases). The sample consisted of CD8+ T cells from blood, taken from a patient treated with checkpoint blockade. The sequence derives from a human donor with melanoma. The CDR3 here is CASSEAGVNYGYTF. CDR3 in DNA: TGTGCCAGCAGTGAAGCGGGGGTGAACTATGGCTACACCTTC.